Listed below are T cell receptor beta chains from one sample, sequenced in a study of OX40 agonist ivuxolimab in advanced cancers. Clones were read by immunoSEQ multiplex PCR, and TCRdb kept only the in-frame ones, dropping some. The repertoire consists of around 61,000 clones, with 82% occurring once and the leading ten covering around 0.52%. Sequenced here: CD4+ or CD8+ T cells sorted from blood, sampled in a trial of the OX40 agonist ivuxolimab. These TCRs come from an adult with an advanced solid tumor such as melanoma, head and neck, liver or kidney cancer. Each CDR3 is given with its conserved first and last residue. A D gene is named only where the DNA matches it firmly. Some rows mark clone size as missing; the rest say once, few, many or name a class of expanded clone.

TRBJ2-1 - - TRBV7-8 TGTGCCAGCAGCCCCCGCGGGGAAGGGTTCTACAATGAGCAGTTCTTC CASSPRGEGFYNEQFF
TRBJ2-7 - TRBD2 TRBV11-2 TGTGCCAGCAGCCCTTGGACTAGCGGGCCTAGCTCCTACGAGCAGTACTTC CASSPWTSGPSSYEQYF
TRBJ2-7 - - TRBV5-1 TGCGCCAGCAGCCTAATCAAACCGGACAGATCCTACGAGCAGTACTTC CASSLIKPDRSYEQYF
TRBJ2-3 - TRBD2 TRBV19 TGTGCCAGTAGTATTGGGACTAGCGTTAACACAGATACGCAGTATTTT CASSIGTSVNTDTQYF
TRBJ2-1 - - TRBV5-1 TGCGCCAGCAGCTATATAGCGGACGCCTACAATGAGCAGTTCTTC CASSYIADAYNEQFF
TRBJ2-1 - - TRBV9 TGTGCCAGCAGCGTAGACAGGGAGGGCTACAATGAGCAGTTCTTC CASSVDREGYNEQFF
TRBJ1-1 - - TRBV7-2 TGTGCCAGCAGCTTAGCGGAGGGGCGCCAGAAAGCTTTCTTT CASSLAEGRQKAFF
TRBJ2-7 - - TRBV21-1 TGTGCCAGCAGCAAGAGAGTACTGAGGACTAGCGGCCCCTACGAGCAGTACTTC CASSKRVLRTSGPYEQYF
TRBJ2-2 - - TRBV7-2 TGTGCCAGCAGCCTCCTGGGGGAGCTGTTTTTT CASSLLGELFF
TRBJ1-5 - - TRBV5-1 TGCGCCAGCAGCTTGAGTCCTAATCAGCCCCAGCATTTT CASSLSPNQPQHF
TRBJ1-2 few - TRBV28 TGTGCCAGCAGTTTAGATCGTACAGTTAACTATGGCTACACCTTC CASSLDRTVNYGYTF
TRBJ2-3 few - TRBV15 TGTGCCACCAGGGAAGGGTACACAGATACGCAGTATTTT CATREGYTDTQYF
TRBJ1-2 few - TRBV19 TGTGCCAGTAGTCCCCAGAGACGGACCGGGGGCTACACCTTC CASSPQRRTGGYTF
TRBJ1-2 few TRBD1 TRBV6-1 TGTGCCAGCGTACTGACAGGGGACTATGGCTACACCTTC CASVLTGDYGYTF
TRBJ2-5 - TRBD1 TRBV5-1 TGCGCCAGCAGCGGGGCCGAGACAGGGTATCAAGAGACCCAGTACTTC CASSGAETGYQETQYF
TRBJ2-2 - TRBD2 TRBV5-1 TGCGCCAGCAGCATATCAAGCGGGGGGAACACCGGGGAGCTGTTTTTT CASSISSGGNTGELFF
TRBJ2-5 - - TRBV7-2 TGTGCCAGCAGCTTAGTTCGCCAAGAGACCCAGTACTTC CASSLVRQETQYF
TRBJ1-1 - - TRBV5-1 TGCGCCAGCAGCTTGAAGGCCCCCGGAGACACTGAAGCTTTCTTT CASSLKAPGDTEAFF
TRBJ2-7 once TRBD2 TRBV30 TGTGCCTGGCAGCGGGAGGGCCGGTACGAGCAGTACTTC CAWQREGRYEQYF
TRBJ2-1 - TRBD2 TRBV7-9 TGTGCCAGCAGCACACTAGCGGGAGTTTCAAATGAGCAGTTCTTC CASSTLAGVSNEQFF
TRBJ2-3 - TRBD2 TRBV6-6 TGTGCCAGCAGTACTTTAGCGGGAGCAGATACGCAGTATTTT CASSTLAGADTQYF
TRBJ2-1 - TRBD1 TRBV19 TGTGCCAGTAGTACCCTCGTAGGGGGACAGCCAGACAATGAGCAGTTCTTC CASSTLVGGQPDNEQFF
TRBJ1-5 - - TRBV20-1 TGCAGTGCTAGAGGGGCCGACGGCGTGTATTTT CSARGADGVYF
TRBJ1-2 once TRBD1 TRBV28 TGTGCCAGCAGTTCAGGACAGGGGGGTGGCTACACCTTC CASSSGQGGGYTF
TRBJ1-2 once - TRBV11-2 TGTGCCAGCAGCTCACGAGAGAGGGGAGAAAGTGGCTACACCTTC CASSSRERGESGYTF
TRBJ2-1 few - TRBV7-2 TGTGCCAGCAGCCCCGTTGTGGGTAGGTCCTACAATGAGCAGTTCTTC CASSPVVGRSYNEQFF
TRBJ2-7 - TRBD1 TRBV4-1 TGCGCCAGCAGCCAAGCAGGGGGATCCGTGGGTGCCTACGAGCAGTACTTC CASSQAGGSVGAYEQYF
TRBJ1-2 - TRBD1 TRBV28 TGTGCCAGCAGTGACCGAGACAGGGGGCATTTCACCTTC CASSDRDRGHFTF
TRBJ2-1 few - TRBV30 TGTGCCTGGAGTGTAAGGAGGGCCAATGAGCAGTTCTTC CAWSVRRANEQFF
TRBJ1-5 - - TRBV28 TGTGCCAGCAGTTTTGGCAGCAATCAGCCCCAGCATTTT CASSFGSNQPQHF
TRBJ2-2 - - TRBV6-6 TGTGCCAGCAGTTACGAGATACTCTCGAACACCGGGGAGCTGTTTTTT CASSYEILSNTGELFF
TRBJ2-1 - - TRBV5-4 TGTGCCAGCAGCTTGGGGGGGAACTCCTACAATGAGCAGTTCTTC CASSLGGNSYNEQFF
TRBJ1-4 - - TRBV28 TGTGTGACTAGGGACGGAGAAAAACTGTTTTTT CVTRDGEKLFF
TRBJ1-5 - - TRBV6-1 TGTGCCAGCAGTGAATGGGGGTCTAGCAATCAGCCCCAGCATTTT CASSEWGSSNQPQHF
TRBJ2-6 - - TRBV5-1 TGCGCCAGCAGCTTAGGGGGATTCTCTGGGGCCAACGTCCTGACTTTC CASSLGGFSGANVLTF
TRBJ2-7 - TRBD1 TRBV19 TGTGCCAGTAGTATAGGTGGACAGGGACCCTACGAGCAGTACTTC CASSIGGQGPYEQYF
TRBJ1-1 - - TRBV19 TGTGCCAGTACCCCCCATGGCTACGACACTGAAGCTTTCTTT CASTPHGYDTEAFF
TRBJ1-3 - - TRBV30 TGTGCCTGGAGCGTGGAGCCATGGGGTTCTTCTGGAAACACCATATATTTT CAWSVEPWGSSGNTIYF
TRBJ2-3 once TRBD1 TRBV6-5 TGTGCCAGCAGGGACAGGGGGCTGACAGATACGCAGTATTTT CASRDRGLTDTQYF
TRBJ1-2 - - TRBV19 TGTGCCAGTAGTATAATAGGGGAAGGCTATGGCTACACCTTC CASSIIGEGYGYTF
TRBJ2-2 - TRBD2 TRBV10-2 TGCGCCCCAGGACACCCACTAGCGGGAGGCACCGGGGAGCTGTTTTTT CAPGHPLAGGTGELFF
TRBJ2-5 once - TRBV7-8 TGTGCCAGCAGCATACGGGGGGCCGTGACCCAGTACTTC CASSIRGAVTQYF